This T cell receptor (beta chain) was identified in a study of cytomegalovirus exposure and HLA in healthy donors. Broader study findings: Through in vitro validation, a few CMV-associated chains were shown to be specific for CMV antigens. As a later analysis showed, a missense DCLRE1C variant was linked to trimming of TCR beta V- and J-genes. Reportedly, HLA-A and HLA-B alleles of most subjects were accurately predicted from TCR beta.

Germline-derived CDR1 and CDR2 are MNHNS and SASEGT. Losses at the gene ends were 3 bases for V and 9 bases for J; bases not matched to a gene: 10. CDR3 length: 15 residues. Points on this clone: As yet, its antigen is unknown.

The PCR used 60 Vbeta and 13 Jbeta primers. Generated by immunoSEQ multiplex PCR, the TCRdb table keeps only in-frame clones and is missing some. Of 140,000 to 150,000 clones listed, approximately 80% are singletons. Sequences were obtained from PBMCs. The chain has TRBV6-1 and TRBJ2-4; 8 nucleotides align to TRBD1. The TCR comes from a boy aged 2 to 10 in good health and CMV-seronegative. In DNA form, the CDR3 reads TGTGCCAGCAGTGATCTTGGGGACAGGTTAAGCATTCAGTACTTC. This gives the protein CASSDLGDRLSIQYF.